This T cell receptor beta chain was observed in a study of blood T cell repertoires in COVID-19. The wider study: Material from acute and convalescent COVID-19 was sourced from the United States, Italy and Spain.

During the 2 weeks before they entered the study, exposed participants had met someone with a PCR-confirmed or clinician-diagnosed COVID-19 case. In its sample, this clone was seen a few times. The data were produced by immunoSEQ multiplex PCR, yet TCRdb's version contains in-frame clones alone and is incomplete. The sample contains roughly 140,000 clones, about four fifths of which appear only once. Trimming stripped 2 bases from V and 7 bases from J, with 8 bases between. CDR3 length: 11 residues. The V gene's germline CDR1 is DFQATT and CDR2 SNEGSKA (reference sequence). The sample was PBMCs or T cells enriched from blood (not recorded which). The clonotype originates from a woman in her fifties or sixties who had been exposed to COVID-19. The chain recombines TRBV20-1 with TRBJ1-2; a weak D match, TRBD1 (5 bases). DNA for the CDR3: TGCAGTGCTAGACAGGGTAGTGGCTACACCTTC. This codes for CSARQGSGYTF.